The clone carrying this T cell receptor beta chain is a singleton in its sample. This CDR3 has 16 amino acids. V was pared by 5 bases and J by 4 bases, with 12 bases of the junction left unmatched. Germline CDR1 is SGHTA and CDR2 is FQGNSA. The data derive from a study of T cells after posttransplantation cyclophosphamide. TCRdb keeps only in-frame clones here, not all; method: immunoSEQ multiplex PCR. The sample includes 4,200 or so clones, about 81% of them seen just once. Treatment was busulfan-fludarabine conditioning, a marrow graft, and cyclophosphamide on days +3 and +4. The chain links TRBV7-2 to TRBJ1-2, with TRBD1 identical over 8 bases. The clonotype was recovered from a female patient in her 50s who received an allogeneic stem cell transplant from a related donor, was CMV-positive, and had no GVHD. Part of the T cells may come from the graft donor. The material sequenced was PBMCs, taken after an allogeneic stem cell transplant with post-transplant cyclophosphamide. The CDR3 DNA follows: TGTGCCAGCAGCCCCCAGCCAGGGGGCATCGCCTATGGCTACACCTTC. This translates into CASSPQPGGIAYGYTF. Together with reference TRBV7-2 and TRBJ1-2, the CDR3 gives the full variable domain: GAGVSQSPSNKVTEKGKDVELRCDPISGHTALYWYRQSLGQGLEFLIYFQGNSAPDKSGLPSDRFSAERTGGSVSTLTIQRTQQEDSAVYLCASSPQPGGIAYGYTFGSGTRLTVV.